The 24 T cell receptor beta chains presented below share a single source sample, sequenced in a study of prognosis after radiotherapy for stage I lung cancer. CDR3 of TCR beta was amplified from genomic DNA via a two-round multiplex PCR. First-round PCR employed TRBV- and TRBJ-specific primers for each gene. MiXCR, applied by TCRdb to the multiplex PCR reads, yields one record per CDR3 protein. The sample records roughly 26,000 distinct CDR3 sequences, about 32% being singletons. This material consisted of PBMCs, taken before or after stereotactic body radiation therapy (not recorded which). The source of these receptors is a donor aged 50 or older with non-small cell lung cancer.

This clonotype was found many times. This chain links TRBV6-1 with TRBJ1-6; 7 bases are shared with TRBD1. From germline, CDR1 is MNHNS and CDR2 SASEGT. Trimming took 6 bases from V and 4 from J; bases not matched to a gene: 9. The CDR3 is made up of 16 amino acids. CDR3 amino acids: CASSRGTQGYNSPLHF. As DNA, the CDR3 is TGTGCCAGCAGCCGTGGAACACAGGGGTATAATTCACCCCTCCACTTT.

This clonotype was counted many times. The chain links TRBV3-1 to TRBJ1-3; no clear D. The CDR3 is 17 residues long. Trimming removed 4 bases from V and 0 bases from J, with 16 bases in between. Germline CDR1 LGHDT, CDR2 YNNKEL (reference sequence). CDR3 nucleotide sequence: TGTGCCAGCAGCCTCCGAAGGACGGAAGTCTCTGGAAACACCATATATTTT. It yields the protein CASSLRRTEVSGNTIYF.

CDR3 in DNA: TGTGCCAGCAGCCCTCCGGGACAGGGCTATGGCTACACCTTC. Its protein is CASSPPGQGYGYTF. The J gene is TRBJ1-2, the V gene TRBV5-4; 9 positions match TRBD1. The V gene's germline CDR1 is SGHNT and CDR2 YYREEE (reference sequence). There are 14 residues in the CDR3. V was clipped by 4 bases and J by 4 bases; unmatched bases: 5.

This clonotype was observed a single time. A read error may explain this, as a much larger clone is one base away. V usage is TRBV6-2 or TRBV6-3 and J usage is TRBJ1-1; weak D call: TRBD1 (6 bases). The CDR3 spans 14 residues. From germline, CDR1 is MNHEY and CDR2 SVGEGT. In DNA, the CDR3 is TGTGCCAGCATTTACTCTCTTAACAGGGTCGAAGCTTTCTTT. Translating gives CASIYSLNRVEAFF.

As DNA, the CDR3 is TGTGCCAGCAGGACAGGGATGAGGCGGACTGAAGCTTTCTTT. Residues: CASRTGMRRTEAFF. The chain combines TRBV28 with TRBJ1-1, with TRBD1 identical over 7 bases. CDR3 length: 14 amino acids. Germline V gives CDR1 MDHEN, CDR2 SYDVKM. V was pared by 6 bases and J by 5 bases, with 9 bases of the junction left unmatched.

In this sample, this clonotype turned up many times. The chain uses TRBV20-1 and TRBJ1-1; tentatively, D is TRBD1 (5 bases). V lost 8 bases, J lost 1 base, and 17 bases lay in between. There are 14 residues in the CDR3. The germline V gene encodes CDR1 DFQATT and CDR2 SNEGSKA (reference sequence). The DNA of the CDR3 is TGCAGTAAAAGCGGGGCGGCGGGGAACACTGAAGCTTTCTTT. Translated, it gives CSKSGAAGNTEAFF.

At least ten counts were recorded for this clonotype. V usage is TRBV19 and J usage is TRBJ2-7; 10 bases match TRBD1. Germline-derived CDR1 and CDR2 are LNHDA and SQIVND (reference sequence). The CDR3 spans 15 residues. The ends lost 5 bases at V and 5 bases at J; junction bases unmatched: 9. The CDR3 DNA reads TGTGCCAGTAGTGGCAGGACAGGGGGTTTTCACGAGCAGTACTTC. Translation gives CASSGRTGGFHEQYF. Full variable domain (remainder filled in from reference TRBV19 and TRBJ2-7): DGGITQSPKYLFRKEGQNVTLSCEQNLNHDAMYWYRQDPGQGLRLIYYSQIVNDFQKGDIAEGYSVSREKKESFPLTVTSAQKNPTAFYLCASSGRTGGFHEQYFGPGTRLTVT.

The rearrangement links TRBV20-1 to TRBJ2-3; 8 bases map to TRBD2. J was trimmed by 2 bases and V by 7 bases; bases with no gene match: 5. The CDR3 covers 13 residues. The germline CDR1 and CDR2 sequences are DFQATT and SNEGSKA (reference sequence). The chain's CDR3 is CSGTSSYTDTQYF. The CDR3 bases are TGCAGTGGGACTAGCTCATACACAGATACGCAGTATTTT.

This clonotype was detected many times. This rearrangement joins TRBV4-2 to TRBJ1-2; 8 bases agree with TRBD1. Looked up from germline, CDR1 is LGHNA and CDR2 is YNFKEQ. This CDR3 is 14 amino acids long. The V and J ends lost 0 bases and 7 bases, in that order; junction bases with no gene match: 4. CDR3 amino acids: CASSQETGGSGYTF. Written as DNA, the CDR3 is TGTGCCAGCAGCCAAGAAACAGGGGGTAGTGGCTACACCTTC.

A remark on this clonotype: This likely traces to a read error, being one base from a far larger clone. The chain uses TRBV6-4 and TRBJ2-5; TRBD1 or TRBD2 may be the D gene (5 bases each). This CDR3 has 15 residues. Germline V gene lookup returns CDR1 MRHNA and CDR2 SNTAGT. The CDR3 bases are TGTGCCAGTGGCCGGGGACGGCGAGGACAAGAGAACCAGTACTTC. Translation: CASGRGRRGQENQYF.

V is TRBV4-1 and J is TRBJ1-2, with unresolved D. The V gene's germline CDR1 is MGHRA and CDR2 YSYEKL. Trimming pared 1 base from V and 1 base from J, leaving 7 bases between. This CDR3 is 14 amino acids long. CDR3 DNA sequence: TGCGCCAGCAGCCAAGTACAAGTTAACTATGGCTACACCTTC. This translates into CASSQVQVNYGYTF.

This clonotype has at least ten counts. The V gene is TRBV6-1, the J gene TRBJ2-3; 9 nucleotides agree with TRBD2. In germline, CDR1 is MNHNS, CDR2 SASEGT. Trimming removed 3 bases from V and 1 base from J; junction bases left unmatched: 2. CDR3 length: 15 residues. This CDR3 reads CASSDQRGGTDTQYF. The CDR3 DNA reads TGTGCCAGCAGTGATCAGCGGGGGGGCACAGATACGCAGTATTTT.

This clonotype was counted many times. J is TRBJ2-2 and V is TRBV7-9, with D uncertain. V was trimmed by 0 bases and J by 6 bases, leaving 5 bases between them. This CDR3 has 13 residues. CDR1 and CDR2 from the germline V gene are SEHNR and FQNEAQ (reference sequence). The CDR3 region is CASSLAGAGELFF. CDR3 bases: TGTGCCAGCAGCTTAGCGGGCGCCGGGGAGCTGTTTTTT.

This clonotype was recorded at least ten times. The chain has TRBV5-1 and TRBJ1-3; D is undetermined. V was clipped by 0 bases and J by 0 bases, with 10 bases between them. The CDR3 covers 16 residues. Germline V gene lookup returns CDR1 SGHRS and CDR2 YFSETQ. In DNA, the CDR3 is TGCGCCAGCAGCTTGGATGGGAGGAGCTCTGGAAACACCATATATTTT. It is translated as CASSLDGRSSGNTIYF.

On this clonotype: Possible read error: a much larger clone is one base away. The J gene is TRBJ2-7, the V gene TRBV29-1, with 10 bases lining up with TRBD2. CDR3 size: 15 residues. CDR1 and CDR2 (germline): SQVTM, ANQGSEA. J lost 0 bases, V lost 3 bases, and 5 bases had no gene match. CDR3 nucleotide sequence: TGCAGCGTTGAGGAGCGGGGGGGCCCCTCCTACGAGCAGTACTTC. It is translated as CSVEERGGPSYEQYF.

By sample fraction, this clonotype is medium-sized. The chain is built from TRBV5-1 and TRBJ1-2, with D unresolved. Germline CDR1 and CDR2: SGHRS and YFSETQ. This CDR3 is built from 15 residues. Trimming took off 0 bases at V and 4 bases at J, with 13 bases between the two ends. The CDR3 sequence is CASSLGEGIAYGYTF. The CDR3 region has the DNA TGCGCCAGCAGCTTGGGCGAGGGCATCGCCTATGGCTACACCTTC. Together with reference TRBV5-1 and TRBJ1-2, the CDR3 gives the full variable domain: KAGVTQTPRYLIKTRGQQVTLSCSPISGHRSVSWYQQTPGQGLQFLFEYFSETQRNKGNFPGRFSGRQFSNSRSEMNVSTLELGDSALYLCASSLGEGIAYGYTFGSGTRLTVV.

As to this clonotype: One base away lies a much larger clone, so this may be a sequencing read error. The gene calls are TRBV28 and TRBJ2-5; weak D call: TRBD1 (5 bases). The CDR3 spans 14 residues. With 5 bases removed from V and 8 bases from J, the gap between germline ends came to 18 bases. From germline, CDR1 is MDHEN and CDR2 SYDVKM. The CDR3 sequence is CASSTFTVRDTQYF. The CDR3 coding sequence is TGTGCCAGCAGTACCTTTACTGTCAGGGATACCCAGTACTTC.

In its sample, this clonotype was seen many times. V and J are TRBV3-1 and TRBJ2-3; D gene uncertain. Deletions cut 0 bases from V and 5 bases from J, with 12 bases between. The CDR3 contains 15 residues. Per germline, CDR1 LGHDT and CDR2 YNNKEL (reference sequence). The CDR3 sequence: CASSQDRTEEDTQYF. CDR3 nucleotide sequence: TGTGCCAGCAGCCAAGATAGAACAGAAGAAGATACGCAGTATTTT.

This clonotype was seen at least ten times. The chain carries TRBV5-1 and TRBJ2-1; D is unclear. Trimming cost V 0 bases and J 4 bases, with 14 bases left between them. The CDR3 consists of 16 residues. Germline values: CDR1 SGHRS, CDR2 YFSETQ. The CDR3, as DNA: TGCGCCAGCAGCTTGGTGGATCCGACCCCTTACAATGAGCAGTTCTTC. As protein: CASSLVDPTPYNEQFF.

This clonotype was seen only a few times. A far larger clone is off by one base, so a read error is likely. This sequence joins TRBV6-2 or TRBV6-3 and TRBJ2-1; 7 bases agree with TRBD1. V lost 5 bases, J lost 2 bases, and 12 bases stayed unmatched. The germline V gene has CDR1 MNHEY and CDR2 SVGEGT. This CDR3 comprises 17 residues. This CDR3 reads CASSESREGTAYNEQFF. CDR3 coding DNA: TGTGCCAGCAGTGAATCGCGAGAGGGGACAGCCTACAATGAGCAGTTCTTC.

The chain employs TRBV11-2 and TRBJ2-7; TRBD2 is a possible D gene (5 bases). Germline CDR1 and CDR2: SGHAT and FQNNGV. CDR3 length: 15 amino acids. The V end was cut by 1 base, the J end by 5 bases, with 15 bases between. CDR3 nucleotide sequence: TGTGCCAGCAGCTTAGGAGGTGGGGAGAGCCACGAGCAGTACTTC. It specifies CASSLGGGESHEQYF.

The V and J genes are TRBV11-3 and TRBJ2-6; 7 nucleotides line up with TRBD1. V shed 6 bases and J 2 bases; nucleotides not matched to a gene: 4. Germline CDR1 SGHNT, CDR2 YENEEA. The CDR3 runs 15 residues. This CDR3 reads CASSPGTAGANVLTF. The CDR3 coding sequence is TGTGCCAGCAGTCCGGGGACAGCTGGGGCCAACGTCCTGACTTTC.

This clonotype was recorded many times. The chain employs TRBV5-1 and TRBJ1-6, with 8 bases fitting TRBD1. CDR1 and CDR2 (germline): SGHRS, YFSETQ. The CDR3 covers 15 residues. With V trimmed by 6 bases and J by 7 bases, 9 bases remained unmatched. Here the CDR3 reads CASKVVQGENSPLHF. The CDR3 nucleotides are TGCGCCAGCAAGGTGGTACAGGGGGAGAATTCACCCCTCCACTTT.

By sample share, this clonotype is medium-sized. The rearrangement links TRBV11-2 to TRBJ1-3; D gene unclear. The ends were cut back, 4 bases at V and 0 bases at J, with 13 bases in the middle. Germline CDR1 is SGHAT and CDR2 is FQNNGV. This CDR3 contains 16 residues. CDR3 sequence reads: CASSSRTANSGNTIYF. The CDR3 region has the DNA TGTGCCAGCAGCTCACGGACGGCTAACTCTGGAAACACCATATATTTT. The variable domain in full, with the rest retrieved from reference TRBV11-2 and TRBJ1-3, is EAGVAQSPRYKIIEKRQSVAFWCNPISGHATLYWYQQILGQGPKLLIQFQNNGVVDDSQLPKDRFSAERLKGVDSTLKIQPAKLEDSAVYLCASSSRTANSGNTIYFGEGSWLTVV.